The 2 T cell receptor beta chains below were found in one sample sequenced in a study of T cells in Graves' hyperthyroidism and ophthalmopathy. TCR beta CDR3 regions were amplified from RNA. A first-round RT-PCR of the TCR CDR3 used the HTBI primer set. TCRdb reanalysed the multiplex PCR reads using MiXCR and keeps one entry per CDR3 protein. The sample yields around 620,000 distinct CDR3 sequences, 11% to 15% seen once. The sequencing input was blood. The receptors originated from a woman under 30 with Graves' ophthalmopathy.

This clonotype has only a few counts. The J gene is TRBJ2-3, the V gene TRBV6-1; D uncertain. V shed 6 bases and J shed 4 bases, with 5 bases lying between them. The germline CDR1 and CDR2 sequences are MNHNS and SASEGT. The CDR3 totals 11 residues. The CDR3 sequence is CASRKADTQYF. CDR3 in DNA: TGTGCCAGCAGAAAAGCAGATACGCAGTATTTT.

The CDR3 is CSARDSSGSIYEQYF. The CDR3 DNA reads as TGCAGTGCTAGAGACAGTAGCGGGAGTATCTACGAGCAGTACTTC. V and J are TRBV20-1 and TRBJ2-7; 9 bases line up with TRBD2. V shed 0 bases, J shed 3 bases, and the junction held 6 bases outside the gene matches. In germline, CDR1 is DFQATT, CDR2 SNEGSKA (reference sequence). This CDR3 contains 15 residues.